This T cell receptor (beta chain) was captured by sequencing in a study of T cell responses to AZD1222 COVID-19 vaccine. Pooled together were second doses at about 4 or about 12 weeks. Here immunoSEQ multiplex PCR was the method, and the copy in TCRdb shows in-frame clones only, minus some. The data show around 150,000 clones, with approximately 88% seen just once and 4% to 4.5% held by the top ten. This clone came up a few times. The CDR3 is 13 residues long. The germline gives CDR1 MNHEY, CDR2 SMNVEV (reference sequence). J was trimmed by 8 bases and V by 4 bases; bases with no gene match: 7. The chain has TRBV27 and TRBJ1-2; 7 bases agree with TRBD1. The clonotype comes from an adult who received the AZD1222 COVID-19 vaccine. Source: peripheral blood, taken 28 days after the second AZD1222 dose. Here the CDR3 DNA reads TGTGCCAGCAGTTCCCAGCAGGGGGTCGGCTACACCTTC. Encoded protein: CASSSQQGVGYTF.